Presented here are 32 T cell receptor beta chains from one specimen sequenced in a study of blood T cell repertoires in COVID-19. Libraries were prepared by immunoSEQ multiplex PCR; TCRdb keeps only in-frame clonotypes and omits some of them. The table records some 48,000 clones, more than 75% of them present only once. Specimen: peripheral blood. The origin of the receptors is a woman of 80 years or more with COVID-19, enrolled during active disease.

V gene TRBV7-2 combines with J gene TRBJ2-3; D is perhaps TRBD2 (6 bases). V gave up 3 bases and J gave up 1 base, with 8 bases separating them. Germline V gene sequence: CDR1 SGHTA, CDR2 FQGNSA. This CDR3 region has 14 residues. CDR3 nucleotide sequence: TGTGCCAGCAGCTTGGGGGGACGCACAGATACGCAGTATTTT. Amino acids: CASSLGGRTDTQYF.

The J gene is TRBJ1-1, the V gene TRBV19; TRBD1 matches 7 bases. The germline gives CDR1 LNHDA, CDR2 SQIVND (reference sequence). The CDR3 has 14 residues. Unmatched junction bases numbered 10, after V lost 8 bases and J lost 4 bases. The CDR3 loop reads CASGLGQVATEAFF. The CDR3 DNA sequence: TGTGCCAGTGGTCTCGGACAGGTGGCCACTGAAGCTTTCTTT.

The V gene is TRBV7-6, the J gene TRBJ2-3, with 7 bases identical to TRBD1. The ends lost 4 bases at V and 5 bases at J; junction bases unmatched: 6. The CDR3 spans 14 residues. Germline V CDR1 and CDR2: SGHVS, FNYEAQ. This CDR3 reads CASSSKTGLDTQYF. The CDR3, as DNA: TGTGCCAGCAGCTCTAAGACAGGGTTAGATACGCAGTATTTT.

This clone was seen just once. CDR3 in amino acids: CASKSRNTEAFF. CDR3 bases: TGTGCCAGTAAAAGTAGGAACACTGAAGCTTTCTTT. The V gene is TRBV19, the J gene TRBJ1-1; D gene uncertain. CDR1 is LNHDA, CDR2 SQIVND, per germline (reference sequence). The CDR3 spans 12 residues. V was pared by 7 bases and J by 1 base, with 7 bases between.

This clone was detected only a few times. The genes are TRBV27 and TRBJ2-3; 8 bases match TRBD2. The CDR3 runs 15 residues. Trimming took 3 bases from V and 6 from J; bases not matched to a gene: 8. CDR1 is MNHEY, CDR2 SMNVEV, per germline (reference sequence). CDR3 amino acids: CASSFGSGRGDTQYF. As DNA, the CDR3 is TGTGCCAGCAGTTTCGGAAGCGGGAGAGGGGATACGCAGTATTTT.

The chain employs TRBV27 and TRBJ2-1; D is perhaps TRBD1 (6 bases). CDR3 size: 17 residues. V lost 0 bases and J lost 4, with 16 bases in between. Germline V gene data show CDR1 as MNHEY and CDR2 as SMNVEV (reference sequence). The CDR3 reads CASSLSNQQGPYNEQFF. CDR3 DNA: TGTGCCAGCAGTTTATCTAATCAACAGGGCCCATACAATGAGCAGTTCTTC.

J is TRBJ2-1 and V is TRBV5-1, with 10 nucleotides matching TRBD1. CDR3 length: 15 residues. CDR1 SGHRS and CDR2 YFSETQ come from the germline V gene. V lost 0 bases, J lost 8 bases, and 5 bases stayed unmatched. The CDR3 loop reads CASSLGQGALHEQFF. The CDR3 DNA reads as TGCGCCAGCAGCTTGGGACAGGGGGCCCTACATGAGCAGTTCTTC.

J is TRBJ1-6 and V is TRBV11-3, with D hard to call. Trimming removed 0 bases at V and 8 bases at J, with 5 bases between. The germline V gene has CDR1 SGHNT and CDR2 YENEEA. The CDR3 is 13 residues long. The CDR3 DNA follows: TGTGCCAGCAGCTTAGAAGAGGATTCACCCCTCCACTTT. Protein sequence: CASSLEEDSPLHF.

The chain carries TRBV11-3 and TRBJ2-3, with TRBD2 identical over 9 bases. The V gene's germline CDR1 is SGHNT and CDR2 YENEEA. The CDR3 runs 16 residues. V lost 5 bases to trimming and J lost 0 bases; unmatched junction nucleotides: 6. The CDR3 DNA follows: TGTGCCAGCAGCCTAACTAGCGGGCTAAGCACAGATACGCAGTATTTT. Translating it yields CASSLTSGLSTDTQYF.

V is TRBV30 and J is TRBJ1-1, with no clear D. Germline lookup yields CDR1 GTSNPN and CDR2 SVGIG (reference sequence). The V gene lost 1 base and the J gene lost 0 bases, with 15 bases spanning the gap. The CDR3 runs 16 residues. As DNA, the CDR3 is TGTGCCTGGAGTGATTGGGTAGCGAACATGAACACTGAAGCTTTCTTT. Translated: CAWSDWVANMNTEAFF.

This sequence joins TRBV7-2 and TRBJ1-1; D possibly corresponds to TRBD1 (5 bases). The CDR3 length is 15 residues. Germline-derived CDR1 and CDR2 are SGHTA and FQGNSA. The germline V and J ends were trimmed by 5 bases and 0 bases, with 13 bases remaining between them. This chain's CDR3 is CASSPHRGVNTEAFF. CDR3 in DNA: TGTGCCAGCAGCCCTCACCGGGGGGTGAACACTGAAGCTTTCTTT.

The CDR3 sequence is CASTRTGDIGGRAEQYF. The CDR3 region has the DNA TGCGCCAGCACCAGGACAGGGGATATAGGTGGCAGAGCCGAGCAGTACTTC. V gene TRBV5-1 combines with J gene TRBJ2-7; 9 bases agree with TRBD1. The CDR3 has 17 amino acids. Germline assignment: CDR1 SGHRS and CDR2 YFSETQ. Trimming removed 6 bases from V and 6 bases from J; junction bases left unmatched: 19.

This clone was observed a few times. In nucleotides, the CDR3 is TGTGCCTGGAGTTGGGACAGTGAAGCTTTCTTT. It yields the protein CAWSWDSEAFF. This chain uses TRBV30 with TRBJ1-1; TRBD1 aligns across 7 bases. Per germline, CDR1 GTSNPN and CDR2 SVGIG (reference sequence). CDR3 length: 11 amino acids. V lost 2 bases, J lost 7 bases, and 1 base stayed unmatched.

The chain combines TRBV19 with TRBJ1-6; D is possibly TRBD1 (5 bases). The CDR3 covers 14 residues. V was clipped by 5 bases and J by 14 bases, with 19 bases between them. From germline, CDR1 is LNHDA and CDR2 SQIVND (reference sequence). DNA of the CDR3: TGTGCCAGTAGTGCTCGCCCGGCCGGGGGTTCCCTCCACTTT. This sequence encodes CASSARPAGGSLHF. Complete variable domain (other parts from reference TRBV19 and TRBJ1-6): DGGITQSPKYLFRKEGQNVTLSCEQNLNHDAMYWYRQDPGQGLRLIYYSQIVNDFQKGDIAEGYSVSREKKESFPLTVTSAQKNPTAFYLCASSARPAGGSLHFGNGTRLTVT.

This clone was detected once. The CDR3 spells CASSPQTVLPTDTQYF. CDR3 DNA: TGTGCCAGCAGCCCACAAACAGTGCTCCCCACAGATACGCAGTATTTT. This rearrangement joins TRBV7-3 to TRBJ2-3; D call uncertain. Trimming pared 5 bases from V and 2 bases from J, leaving 17 bases between. The CDR3 contains 16 residues. Germline V gene lookup returns CDR1 SGHTA and CDR2 FQGTGA.

V and J are TRBV5-1 and TRBJ1-4, with 8 bases identical to TRBD1. Germline CDR1 SGHRS, CDR2 YFSETQ. This CDR3 contains 15 residues. The V and J ends lost 0 bases and 7 bases, in that order; junction bases with no gene match: 5. CDR3 region: CASSLVPGGGEKLFF. In DNA, the CDR3 is TGCGCCAGCAGCTTGGTTCCAGGGGGCGGTGAAAAACTGTTTTTT.

The chain employs TRBV6-5 and TRBJ2-7; D possibly corresponds to TRBD2 (5 bases). The CDR3 runs 14 residues. Trimming cost V 2 bases and J 0 bases, with 8 bases left between them. CDR1 is MNHEY, CDR2 SVGAGI, per germline. CDR3 residues: CASSYTGSSYEQYF. The CDR3 bases are TGTGCCAGCAGTTACACGGGGAGCTCCTACGAGCAGTACTTC.

The V call is TRBV28, the J call TRBJ1-6, with 10 bases that match TRBD1. With 7 bases clipped from V and 8 bases from J, the junction kept 5 bases outside the gene matches. The CDR3 has 14 residues. Germline-derived CDR1 and CDR2 are MDHEN and SYDVKM. CDR3 nucleotides: TGTGCCAGCAACCCGACAGGGGGCTATTCACCCCTCCACTTT. This codes for CASNPTGGYSPLHF.

The gene calls are TRBV28 and TRBJ1-3; possible D gene TRBD1, 6 bases. Germline CDR1 reads MDHEN; CDR2 reads SYDVKM. Trimming pared 4 bases from V and 0 bases from J, leaving 16 bases between. The length of the CDR3 is 17 residues. The CDR3 DNA reads as TGTGCCAGCAGTTCTCCCCGGACAGCTAACTCTGGAAACACCATATATTTT. It yields the protein CASSSPRTANSGNTIYF.

The rearrangement uses TRBV7-2 and TRBJ2-5; a weak D match, TRBD2 (6 bases). The CDR3 runs 15 residues. V lost 4 bases, J lost 4 bases, and 16 bases lay in between. The germline gives CDR1 SGHTA, CDR2 FQGNSA. The CDR3 loop is CASSWNGRGAETQYF. CDR3 nucleotides: TGTGCCAGCAGCTGGAACGGGAGAGGGGCAGAGACCCAGTACTTC. Full variable domain (remainder filled in from reference TRBV7-2 and TRBJ2-5): GAGVSQSPSNKVTEKGKDVELRCDPISGHTALYWYRQSLGQGLEFLIYFQGNSAPDKSGLPSDRFSAERTGGSVSTLTIQRTQQEDSAVYLCASSWNGRGAETQYFGPGTRLLVL.

This chain joins TRBV18 and TRBJ1-5; D uncertain. This CDR3 is 12 amino acids long. The V gene lost 1 base and the J gene lost 7 bases, with 5 bases spanning the gap. Per the germline V gene, CDR1 is KGHSH and CDR2 is LQKENI. The CDR3: CASSPRGQPQHF. For the CDR3, the DNA is TGTGCCAGCTCACCACGAGGACAGCCCCAGCATTTT.

The V and J genes are TRBV24-1 and TRBJ2-1, with 13 positions matching TRBD2. Per the germline V gene, CDR1 is KGHDR and CDR2 is SFDVKD. This CDR3 is 15 amino acids long. The V gene end was trimmed by 7 bases and the J gene end by 10 bases; junction bases not matched to a gene: 9. The chain's CDR3 is CATSAGTSGINEQFF. The CDR3 DNA reads TGTGCCACCAGCGCCGGGACTAGCGGGATCAACGAGCAGTTCTTC.

This chain joins TRBV19 and TRBJ1-4; D perhaps matches TRBD1 (6 bases). Germline V gene sequence: CDR1 LNHDA, CDR2 SQIVND (reference sequence). Trimming removed 1 base at V and 7 bases at J, with 13 bases between. The CDR3 is 15 amino acids. The CDR3 DNA follows: TGTGCCAGTAGTATAGCGGGACATAGAGGTGAAAAACTGTTTTTT. Translating gives CASSIAGHRGEKLFF.

The chain uses TRBV7-2 and TRBJ2-1; D is possibly TRBD1 (5 bases). V was clipped by 3 bases and J by 7 bases, with 10 bases between them. From germline, CDR1 is SGHTA and CDR2 FQGNSA. The CDR3 spans 13 residues. CDR3 in amino acids: CASSFGRVNEQFF. The CDR3 nucleotides read TGTGCCAGCAGCTTCGGCAGGGTTAATGAGCAGTTCTTC. The full variable domain, rest sourced from reference TRBV7-2 and TRBJ2-1, is GAGVSQSPSNKVTEKGKDVELRCDPISGHTALYWYRQSLGQGLEFLIYFQGNSAPDKSGLPSDRFSAERTGGSVSTLTIQRTQQEDSAVYLCASSFGRVNEQFFGPGTRLTVL.

V is TRBV4-1 and J is TRBJ1-4; a possible D gene is TRBD1 (5 bases). The germline V gene encodes CDR1 MGHRA and CDR2 YSYEKL. V lost 3 bases, J lost 8 bases, and 13 bases lay in between. The CDR3 loop spans 14 amino acids. In DNA form, the CDR3 reads TGCGCCAGCAGCCAGGGGACGGGGGGAGAAAAACTGTTTTTT. This gives the protein CASSQGTGGEKLFF.

V and J are TRBV6-5 and TRBJ2-7, with 12 bases lining up with TRBD1. This CDR3 has 15 residues. Germline CDR1 and CDR2: MNHEY and SVGAGI. Losses at the gene ends were 2 bases for V and 6 bases for J; bases not matched to a gene: 5. The CDR3 loop is CASSYPGQGAREQYF. CDR3 DNA sequence: TGTGCCAGCAGTTACCCGGGACAGGGGGCCCGCGAGCAGTACTTC.

The chain carries TRBV6-6 and TRBJ2-5; 7 nucleotides agree with TRBD1. This CDR3 contains 14 residues. Germline V lookup: CDR1 MNHNY, CDR2 SVGAGI (reference sequence). V trimming: 0 bases; J trimming: 5 bases; junction bases outside the gene matches: 3. CDR3 region: CASSYSGGRETQYF. Written as DNA, the CDR3 is TGTGCCAGCAGTTACTCAGGGGGCCGGGAGACCCAGTACTTC.

The rearrangement uses TRBV2 and TRBJ2-1, with D hard to call. The CDR3 length is 14 residues. V was cut by 7 bases and J by 0 bases, with 10 bases left in between. Germline-derived CDR1 and CDR2 are SNHLY and FYNNEI. CDR3 amino acids: CASIKESSYNEQFF. CDR3 DNA: TGTGCCAGCATAAAGGAGAGCTCCTACAATGAGCAGTTCTTC.

As DNA, the CDR3 is TGTGCCAGCAGCGCGACAGGGGGCGCGAATTCACCCCTCCACTTT. Its protein product is CASSATGGANSPLHF. This rearrangement joins TRBV7-9 to TRBJ1-6, with 10 bases identical to TRBD1. With 5 bases clipped from V and 7 bases from J, the junction kept 5 bases outside the gene matches. CDR3 length: 15 amino acids. Germline-derived CDR1 and CDR2 are SEHNR and FQNEAQ (reference sequence). Drawing the rest from reference TRBV7-9 and TRBJ1-6, the complete variable domain is DTGVSQNPRHKITKRGQNVTFRCDPISEHNRLYWYRQTLGQGPEFLTYFQNEAQLEKSRLLSDRFSAERPKGSFSTLEIQRTEQGDSAMYLCASSATGGANSPLHFGNGTRLTVT.

The chain is built from TRBV6-5 and TRBJ1-2, with D possibly TRBD1 on 5 matching bases. The germline V gene encodes CDR1 MNHEY and CDR2 SVGAGI. This CDR3 has 15 residues. Trimming removed 5 bases from V and 2 bases from J, with 15 bases in between. The CDR3 loop is CASSPHRLSNYGYTF. The CDR3 DNA reads TGTGCCAGCAGTCCCCACAGGCTTTCCAACTATGGCTACACCTTC.

As for this clone: One junction end does not reproduce the germline sequence, and a read error may be involved. The V call is TRBV7-7, the J call TRBJ2-1, with 14 nucleotides matching TRBD2. This CDR3 has 16 residues. The germline V gene encodes CDR1 SSHAT and CDR2 FNYEAQ (reference sequence). In nucleotides, the CDR3 is TGTGCTAGCAGCTCTGGACTAGCGGGAGGAGGTGGTGAGCAGTTCTTC. Amino acids: CASSSGLAGGGGEQFF.

This chain uses TRBV12-3 or TRBV12-4 with TRBJ1-2; unclear D gene. The CDR3 sequence is 13 residues long. The V and J ends lost 3 bases and 5 bases respectively, with 10 bases between them. The CDR3 loop is CASSFGGKYGYTF. As DNA, the CDR3 is TGTGCCAGCAGTTTCGGAGGGAAGTATGGCTACACCTTC.